The 27 T cell receptor beta chains reported below all come from one sample, sequenced in a study of blood T cell repertoires in COVID-19. Generated by immunoSEQ multiplex PCR, the TCRdb table keeps only in-frame clones and is missing some. Of 290,000 or so clones in the sample, roughly 80% are singletons; the top ten hold about 5%. Sample: PBMCs or T cells enriched from blood (not recorded which). The receptors derive from a man in his forties who had been exposed to COVID-19.

The V gene is TRBV12-3 or TRBV12-4, the J gene TRBJ1-1; D is undetermined. The length of the CDR3 is 11 residues. Trimming took off 5 bases at V and 5 bases at J, with 6 bases between the two ends. The chain's CDR3 is CASSPGTEAFF. The CDR3 bases are TGTGCCAGCAGTCCGGGAACTGAAGCTTTCTTT.

The chain links TRBV16 to TRBJ2-3, with D possibly matching TRBD2 (5 bases). Germline V gives CDR1 KGHSY, CDR2 FQNENV. V was trimmed by 1 base and J by 1 base, leaving 6 bases between them. The CDR3 totals 14 residues. The CDR3 here is CASSQWERTDTQYF. CDR3 DNA sequence: TGTGCCAGCAGCCAATGGGAGCGCACAGATACGCAGTATTTT. The full variable domain, completed using reference TRBV16 and TRBJ2-3, is GEEVAQTPKHLVRGEGQKAKLYCAPIKGHSYVFWYQQVLKNEFKFLISFQNENVFDETGMPKERFSAKCLPNSPCSLEIQATKLEDSAVYFCASSQWERTDTQYFGPGTRLTVL.

The rearrangement links TRBV5-1 to TRBJ2-7; 8 bases agree with TRBD1. V shed 1 base, J shed 2 bases, and the junction held 5 bases outside the gene matches. The CDR3 runs to 15 residues. Per germline, CDR1 SGHRS and CDR2 YFSETQ. The CDR3 spells CASSLQGASAYEQYF. CDR3 bases: TGCGCCAGCAGCTTGCAGGGGGCATCAGCCTACGAGCAGTACTTC.

The chain carries TRBV5-1 and TRBJ2-2, with 9 positions matching TRBD1. The germline gives CDR1 SGHRS, CDR2 YFSETQ. The CDR3 sequence is 15 residues long. The V segment lost 2 bases and the J segment 4 bases; nucleotides outside the gene matches: 3. The CDR3 loop is CASSFATGGTGELFF. CDR3 nucleotides: TGCGCCAGCAGCTTTGCGACAGGGGGCACCGGGGAGCTGTTTTTT.

This CDR3 reads CASSEREDTDTQYF. The CDR3 DNA is TGCGCCAGCAGCGAGAGGGAAGACACAGATACGCAGTATTTT. This chain connects TRBV5-1 to TRBJ2-3; D is possibly TRBD2 (5 bases). Trimming removed 4 bases from V and 2 bases from J, with 11 bases in between. The CDR3 covers 14 residues. Germline V gene lookup returns CDR1 SGHRS and CDR2 YFSETQ.

The CDR3 is CASSPVFTSGSIQYF. In DNA, the CDR3 is TGTGCCAGCAGCCCCGTCTTTACTAGCGGGAGCATTCAGTACTTC. The chain carries TRBV5-6 and TRBJ2-4, with 11 bases identical to TRBD2. Unmatched junction bases numbered 9, after V lost 4 bases and J lost 9 bases. The CDR3 has 15 amino acids. Germline values: CDR1 SGHDT, CDR2 YYEEEE.

This rearrangement joins TRBV4-2 to TRBJ2-1; 9 positions match TRBD1. Germline lookup yields CDR1 LGHNA and CDR2 YNFKEQ. V lost 2 bases, J lost 6 bases, and 17 bases stayed unmatched. This CDR3 contains 19 residues. This CDR3 reads CASSQLVPGQGLGTNEQFF. CDR3 bases: TGTGCCAGCAGCCAACTCGTCCCGGGACAGGGACTGGGGACCAATGAGCAGTTCTTC.

The V gene is TRBV5-4, the J gene TRBJ1-3; 7 nucleotides match TRBD1. The trim removed 4 bases at V and 7 bases at J, leaving 8 bases unmatched. Germline assignment: CDR1 SGHNT and CDR2 YYREEE (reference sequence). The CDR3 runs 14 residues. In nucleotides, the CDR3 is TGTGCCAGCAGCGCCGGGACAGAATACAACACCATATATTTT. Translation: CASSAGTEYNTIYF.

V usage is TRBV27 and J usage is TRBJ2-7; TRBD2 might be the D (5 bases). CDR1 and CDR2 (germline): MNHEY, SMNVEV (reference sequence). CDR3 size: 15 residues. Trimming took off 10 bases at V and 4 bases at J, with 23 bases between the two ends. In DNA form, the CDR3 reads TGTGCCACCAAGGGAGTGGGAGCCTCAGAGTACGAGCAGTACTTC. It is translated as CATKGVGASEYEQYF.

This rearrangement joins TRBV30 to TRBJ2-7; D remains ambiguous. V was trimmed by 6 bases and J by 0 bases, leaving 6 bases between them. This CDR3 is built from 11 residues. CDR1 GTSNPN and CDR2 SVGIG come from the germline V gene (reference sequence). The chain's CDR3 is CACRVSYEQYF. CDR3 bases: TGTGCCTGTAGAGTCTCCTACGAGCAGTACTTC.

Details on this clone: The same CDR3 can be traced to other DNA sequences in this sample. The CDR3 nucleotides are TGTGCCAGCAGCGTAGGTCCCGGGAGGGGCACAGATACGCAGTATTTT. This codes for CASSVGPGRGTDTQYF. The chain couples TRBV9 to TRBJ2-3; 8 bases map to TRBD2. The V segment lost 0 bases and the J segment 1 base; nucleotides outside the gene matches: 4. The germline gives CDR1 SGDLS, CDR2 YYNGEE. The CDR3 covers 16 residues. The full variable domain, completed using reference TRBV9 and TRBJ2-3, is DSGVTQTPKHLITATGQRVTLRCSPRSGDLSVYWYQQSLDQGLQFLIQYYNGEERAKGNILERFSAQQFPDLHSELNLSSLELGDSALYFCASSVGPGRGTDTQYFGPGTRLTVL.

J is TRBJ1-5 and V is TRBV7-8; D is uncertain. CDR3 length equals 15 residues. V was shortened by 5 bases and J by 7 bases, with 18 bases between the two germline ends. Germline CDR1 SGHVS, CDR2 FQNEAQ. For the CDR3, the DNA is TGTGCCAGCAGCGAAGGAACGGGAACGGTCCAGCCCCAGCATTTT. Protein: CASSEGTGTVQPQHF.

This clone was seen a few times. The chain employs TRBV24-1 and TRBJ1-5, with D possibly being TRBD1 (5 bases). Deletions cut 5 bases from V and 4 bases from J, with 11 bases between. The CDR3 is 14 amino acids. Germline values: CDR1 KGHDR, CDR2 SFDVKD. The CDR3 region has the DNA TGTGCCACCAGTGTTTCGGGGGATAATCAGCCCCAGCATTTT. Translating gives CATSVSGDNQPQHF.

The chain has TRBV19 and TRBJ1-1; a possible D gene is TRBD1 (5 bases). Germline V gene data show CDR1 as LNHDA and CDR2 as SQIVND (reference sequence). The CDR3 covers 14 residues. Trimming took 2 bases from V and 14 from J, leaving 21 bases between them. This CDR3 is CASSIYQGSRSSFF. The CDR3 region has the DNA TGTGCCAGTAGTATATACCAGGGTTCTCGAAGTTCGTTCTTT.

This chain uses TRBV27 with TRBJ2-2; D is uncertain. The germline V gene encodes CDR1 MNHEY and CDR2 SMNVEV (reference sequence). Trimming cost V 8 bases and J 2 bases, with 6 bases left between them. The CDR3 is 12 amino acids. The CDR3 nucleotides read TGTGCCAGCTATCGTAACACCGGGGAGCTGTTTTTT. This codes for CASYRNTGELFF.

The chain links TRBV9 to TRBJ2-1; D call uncertain. CDR3 length: 12 amino acids. Germline loops: CDR1 SGDLS, CDR2 YYNGEE. Trimming took 3 bases from V and 9 from J, leaving 10 bases between them. Here the CDR3 DNA reads TGTGCCAGCAGCGCCGGAGCCCGTGAGCAGTTCTTC. Protein product: CASSAGAREQFF.

This chain uses TRBV7-8 with TRBJ2-1; TRBD1 matches at 9 bases. Germline CDR1 SGHVS, CDR2 FQNEAQ. CDR3 length equals 15 residues. Losses at the gene ends were 3 bases for V and 2 bases for J; bases not matched to a gene: 2. CDR3 protein: CASSLDRGPYNEQFF. In DNA, the CDR3 is TGTGCCAGCAGCTTGGACAGGGGACCCTACAATGAGCAGTTCTTC.

This clone was detected many times. The V and J genes are TRBV9 and TRBJ2-3; maybe TRBD2 (6 bases). V was clipped by 4 bases and J by 0 bases, with 12 bases between them. Germline CDR1 is SGDLS and CDR2 is YYNGEE. The CDR3 extends over 15 amino acids. The DNA for the CDR3 is TGTGCCAGCAGCACGACTAGTTCAAGCACAGATACGCAGTATTTT. The encoded protein is CASSTTSSSTDTQYF.

The chain links TRBV19 to TRBJ1-2, with D possibly being TRBD1 (6 bases). V gave up 5 bases and J gave up 5 bases, with 12 bases separating them. CDR3 length equals 13 residues. Looked up from germline, CDR1 is LNHDA and CDR2 is SQIVND (reference sequence). The CDR3 DNA follows: TGTGCCAGTAGTTTCCGGGACACATATGGCTACACCTTC. Encoded protein: CASSFRDTYGYTF.

The chain joins TRBV18 to TRBJ1-5; possibly TRBD1 for D (5 bases). Germline V gene sequence: CDR1 KGHSH, CDR2 LQKENI. Trimming left V 5 bases short and J 3 bases short, with 14 bases between. This CDR3 is built from 15 residues. Here the CDR3 reads CASSSSRDFNQPQHF. CDR3 nucleotides: TGTGCCAGCTCAAGTTCCCGGGACTTCAATCAGCCCCAGCATTTT.

The chain joins TRBV19 to TRBJ1-6, with D uncertain. The germline V and J ends were trimmed by 3 bases and 3 bases, with 12 bases remaining between them. Germline values: CDR1 LNHDA, CDR2 SQIVND (reference sequence). The CDR3 has 16 amino acids. CDR3 sequence reads: CASSMQDSYYNSPLHF. The CDR3 nucleotides read TGTGCCAGTAGTATGCAGGACTCATACTATAATTCACCCCTCCACTTT.

The sample holds one count of this clone. The chain is built from TRBV14 and TRBJ2-3, with D uncertain. The CDR3 runs 14 residues. Germline CDR1 SGHDN, CDR2 FVKESK. V was clipped by 2 bases and J by 6 bases, with 12 bases between them. The CDR3 region is CASSQPKIYDTQYF. In DNA form, the CDR3 reads TGTGCCAGCAGCCAACCGAAGATCTACGATACGCAGTATTTT. The whole variable domain, remainder taken from reference TRBV14 and TRBJ2-3, is EAGVTQFPSHSVIEKGQTVTLRCDPISGHDNLYWYRRVMGKEIKFLLHFVKESKQDESGMPNNRFLAERTGGTYSTLKVQPAELEDSGVYFCASSQPKIYDTQYFGPGTRLTVL.

This chain uses TRBV12-3 or TRBV12-4 with TRBJ1-2; D call uncertain. This CDR3 has 13 amino acids. V shed 6 bases and J shed 9 bases, with 17 bases lying between them. CDR3 sequence reads: CASSPQRSRSYTF. As DNA, the CDR3 is TGTGCCAGCAGCCCCCAACGGTCGCGGAGCTACACCTTC.

The chain links TRBV18 to TRBJ2-1; a weak D match, TRBD2 (5 bases). Trimming took 4 bases from V and 6 from J, leaving 10 bases between them. In germline, CDR1 is KGHSH, CDR2 LQKENI. The CDR3 has 13 amino acids. DNA for the CDR3: TGTGCCAGCTCACTGAGCGGATCCAATGAGCAGTTCTTC. Amino acids: CASSLSGSNEQFF.

The chain recombines TRBV5-1 with TRBJ1-1; TRBD1 aligns across 12 bases. Trimming removed 0 bases from V and 5 bases from J; junction bases left unmatched: 5. Germline V gene data show CDR1 as SGHRS and CDR2 as YFSETQ. CDR3 length: 16 residues. In DNA form, the CDR3 reads TGCGCCAGCAGCTTGGAGGGACAGGGGGCGAGAACTGAAGCTTTCTTT. The encoded protein is CASSLEGQGARTEAFF.

The chain uses TRBV11-3 and TRBJ1-1, with TRBD1 matching over 8 bases. CDR1 is SGHNT and CDR2 is YENEEA in the germline V gene. Trimming took 5 bases from V and 3 from J; bases not matched to a gene: 5. This CDR3 contains 14 residues. In DNA, the CDR3 is TGTGCCAGCAGCCCAGGACAGGGCTACACTGAAGCTTTCTTT. Protein: CASSPGQGYTEAFF.

This chain links TRBV5-1 with TRBJ2-1, with 14 positions matching TRBD2. Germline V gene lookup returns CDR1 SGHRS and CDR2 YFSETQ. Trimming at V came to 4 bases and at J to 9 bases, leaving 9 bases not matched to a gene. This CDR3 is built from 16 residues. The CDR3 reads CASSPPGLAGVSEQFF. The CDR3 coding sequence is TGCGCCAGCAGCCCACCGGGACTAGCGGGAGTTAGTGAGCAGTTCTTC.